This TCR beta chain was identified during a study of control samples from healthy donors and cancer patients. Some clones are missing from TCRdb's copy, which holds only in-frame ones; the method was immunoSEQ multiplex PCR. The sample comprises roughly 120,000 clones, 85% to 90% of which are singletons, and 1% to 1.4% rests with the top ten. V was pared by 2 bases and J by 0 bases, with 16 bases between. Germline V gene data show CDR1 as SGHDT and CDR2 as YYEEEE. This CDR3 has 17 amino acids. The sequenced sample consisted of PBMCs. This receptor was obtained from a woman aged 45-65 years with colorectal cancer. The chain uses TRBV5-6 and TRBJ2-3; D gene ambiguous. CDR3 sequence (DNA): TGTGCCAGCAGCTTTTCATACGTGGAAGTCAGCACAGATACGCAGTATTTT. This sequence encodes CASSFSYVEVSTDTQYF.